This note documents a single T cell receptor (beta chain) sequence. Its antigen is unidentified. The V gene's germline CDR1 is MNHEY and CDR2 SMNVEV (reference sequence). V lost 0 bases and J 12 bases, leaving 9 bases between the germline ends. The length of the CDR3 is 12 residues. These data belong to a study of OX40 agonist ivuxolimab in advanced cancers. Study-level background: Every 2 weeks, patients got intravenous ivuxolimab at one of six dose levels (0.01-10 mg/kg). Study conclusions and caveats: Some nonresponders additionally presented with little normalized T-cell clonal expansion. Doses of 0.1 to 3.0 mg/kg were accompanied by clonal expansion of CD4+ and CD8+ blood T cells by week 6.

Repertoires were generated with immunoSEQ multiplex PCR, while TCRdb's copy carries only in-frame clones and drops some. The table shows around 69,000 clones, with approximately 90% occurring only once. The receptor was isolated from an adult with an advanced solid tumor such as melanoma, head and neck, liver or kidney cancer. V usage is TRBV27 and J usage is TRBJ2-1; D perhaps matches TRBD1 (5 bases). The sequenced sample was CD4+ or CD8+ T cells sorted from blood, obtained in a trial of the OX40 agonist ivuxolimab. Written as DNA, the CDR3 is TGTGCCAGCAGTTTATCGGGGCAAGGGCAGTTCTTC. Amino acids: CASSLSGQGQFF.